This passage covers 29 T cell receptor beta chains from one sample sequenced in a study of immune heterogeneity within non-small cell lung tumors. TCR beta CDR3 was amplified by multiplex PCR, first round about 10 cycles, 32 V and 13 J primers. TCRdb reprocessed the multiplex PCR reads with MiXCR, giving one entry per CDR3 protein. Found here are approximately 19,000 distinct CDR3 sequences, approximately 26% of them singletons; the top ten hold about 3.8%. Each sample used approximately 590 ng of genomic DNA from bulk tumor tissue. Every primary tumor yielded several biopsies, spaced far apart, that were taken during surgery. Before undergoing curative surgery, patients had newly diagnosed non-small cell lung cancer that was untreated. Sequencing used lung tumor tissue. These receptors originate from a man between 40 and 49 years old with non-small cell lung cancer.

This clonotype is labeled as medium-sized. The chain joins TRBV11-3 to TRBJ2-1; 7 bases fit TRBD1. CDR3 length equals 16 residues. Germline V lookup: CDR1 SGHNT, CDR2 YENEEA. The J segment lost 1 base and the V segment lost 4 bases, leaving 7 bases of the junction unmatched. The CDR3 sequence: CASSSAGTVSYNEQFF. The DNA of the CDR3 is TGTGCCAGCAGCTCAGCCGGGACAGTATCCTACAATGAGCAGTTCTTC.

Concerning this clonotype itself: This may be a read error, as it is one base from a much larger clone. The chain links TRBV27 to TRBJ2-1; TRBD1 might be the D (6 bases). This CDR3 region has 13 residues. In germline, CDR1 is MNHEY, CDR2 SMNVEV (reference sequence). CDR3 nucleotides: TGTGCCAGCACCAACACAGGGTACAATGATCAGTTCTTC. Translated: CASTNTGYNDQFF.

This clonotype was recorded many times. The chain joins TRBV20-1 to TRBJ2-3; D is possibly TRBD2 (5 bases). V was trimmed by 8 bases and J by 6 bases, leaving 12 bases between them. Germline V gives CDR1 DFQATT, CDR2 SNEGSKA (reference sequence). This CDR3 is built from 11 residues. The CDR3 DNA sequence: TGCAGTTTACTAGGTCGCGATACGCAGTATTTT. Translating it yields CSLLGRDTQYF.

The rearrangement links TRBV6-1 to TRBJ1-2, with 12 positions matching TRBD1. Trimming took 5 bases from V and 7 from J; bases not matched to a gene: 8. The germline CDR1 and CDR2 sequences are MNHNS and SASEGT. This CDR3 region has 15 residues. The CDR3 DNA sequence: TGTGCCAGCAGTCCCGGGACAGGGGGCGTGAGTGGCTACACCTTC. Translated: CASSPGTGGVSGYTF.

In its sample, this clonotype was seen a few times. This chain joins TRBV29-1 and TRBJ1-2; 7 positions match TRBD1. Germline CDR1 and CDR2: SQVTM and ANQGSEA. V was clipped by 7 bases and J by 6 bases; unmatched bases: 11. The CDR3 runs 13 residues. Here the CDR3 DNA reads TGCAGCGCCCTCCGCAGGGGGATTGATGGCTACACCTTC. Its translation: CSALRRGIDGYTF.

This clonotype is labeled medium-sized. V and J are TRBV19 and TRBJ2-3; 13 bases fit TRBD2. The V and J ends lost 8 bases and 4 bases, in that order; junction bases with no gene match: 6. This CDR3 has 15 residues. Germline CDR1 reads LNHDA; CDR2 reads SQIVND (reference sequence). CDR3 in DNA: TGTGCCAGTTCGCGGGGACTAGCGGGGTCAGATACGCAGTATTTT. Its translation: CASSRGLAGSDTQYF.

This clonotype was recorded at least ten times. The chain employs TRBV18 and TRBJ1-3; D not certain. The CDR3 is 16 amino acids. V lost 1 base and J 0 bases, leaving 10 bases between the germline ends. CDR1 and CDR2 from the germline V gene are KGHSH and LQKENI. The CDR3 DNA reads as TGTGCCAGCTCACCACGCGTCGGAAACTCTGGAAACACCATATATTTT. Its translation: CASSPRVGNSGNTIYF.

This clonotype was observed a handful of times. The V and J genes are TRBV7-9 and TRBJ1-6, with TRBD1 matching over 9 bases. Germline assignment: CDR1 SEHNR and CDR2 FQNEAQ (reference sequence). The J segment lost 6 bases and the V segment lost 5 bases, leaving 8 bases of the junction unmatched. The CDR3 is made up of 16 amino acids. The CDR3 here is CASSTGTGSSNSPLHF. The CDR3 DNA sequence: TGTGCCAGCAGCACCGGGACAGGGTCGAGTAATTCACCCCTCCACTTT.

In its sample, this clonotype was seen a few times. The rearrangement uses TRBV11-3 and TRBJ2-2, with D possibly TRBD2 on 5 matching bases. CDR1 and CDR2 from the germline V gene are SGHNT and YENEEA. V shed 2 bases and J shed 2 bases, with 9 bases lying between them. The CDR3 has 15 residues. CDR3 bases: TGTGCCAGCAGCTTACTGGAGGTTAACACCGGGGAGCTGTTTTTT. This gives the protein CASSLLEVNTGELFF.

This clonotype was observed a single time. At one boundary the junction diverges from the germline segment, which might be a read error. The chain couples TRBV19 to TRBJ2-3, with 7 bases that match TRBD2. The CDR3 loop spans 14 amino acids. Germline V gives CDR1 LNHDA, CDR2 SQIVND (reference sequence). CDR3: CASSRGGSTDTEYF. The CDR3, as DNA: TGTGCCAGTAGTAGGGGCGGGAGTACAGATACGGAGTATTTT.

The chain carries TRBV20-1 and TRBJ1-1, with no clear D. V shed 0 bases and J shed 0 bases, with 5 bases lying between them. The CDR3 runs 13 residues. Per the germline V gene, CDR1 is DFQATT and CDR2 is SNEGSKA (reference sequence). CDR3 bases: TGCAGTGCTAGAGAAGGATTGAACACTGAAGCTTTCTTT. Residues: CSAREGLNTEAFF.

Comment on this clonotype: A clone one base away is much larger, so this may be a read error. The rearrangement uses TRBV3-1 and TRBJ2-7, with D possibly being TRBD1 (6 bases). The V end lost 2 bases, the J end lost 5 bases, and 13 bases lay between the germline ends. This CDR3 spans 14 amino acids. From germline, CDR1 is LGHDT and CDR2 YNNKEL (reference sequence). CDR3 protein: CASSQPGTWHEQYF. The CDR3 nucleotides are TGTGCCAGCAGCCAACCCGGGACATGGCACGAGCAGTACTTC.

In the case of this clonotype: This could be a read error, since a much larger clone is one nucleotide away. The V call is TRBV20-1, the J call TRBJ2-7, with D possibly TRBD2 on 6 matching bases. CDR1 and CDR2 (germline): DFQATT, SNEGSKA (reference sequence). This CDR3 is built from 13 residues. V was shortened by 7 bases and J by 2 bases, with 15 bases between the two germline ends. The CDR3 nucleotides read TGCAGTGTGGCGGCACTAGCTCCCTACGAGCAGTACTTC. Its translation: CSVAALAPYEQYF.

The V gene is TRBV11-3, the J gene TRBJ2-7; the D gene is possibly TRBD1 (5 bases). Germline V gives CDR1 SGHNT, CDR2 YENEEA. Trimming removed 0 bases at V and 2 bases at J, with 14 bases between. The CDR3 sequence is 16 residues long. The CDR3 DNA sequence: TGTGCCAGCAGCTTAGAAAGGGGTCCAGGCCCCTACGAGCAGTACTTC. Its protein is CASSLERGPGPYEQYF.

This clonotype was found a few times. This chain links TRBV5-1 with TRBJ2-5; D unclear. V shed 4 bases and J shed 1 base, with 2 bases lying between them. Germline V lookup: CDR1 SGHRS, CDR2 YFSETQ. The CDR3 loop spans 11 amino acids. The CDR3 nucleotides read TGCGCCAGCAGCGGCCAAGAGACCCAGTACTTC. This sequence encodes CASSGQETQYF.

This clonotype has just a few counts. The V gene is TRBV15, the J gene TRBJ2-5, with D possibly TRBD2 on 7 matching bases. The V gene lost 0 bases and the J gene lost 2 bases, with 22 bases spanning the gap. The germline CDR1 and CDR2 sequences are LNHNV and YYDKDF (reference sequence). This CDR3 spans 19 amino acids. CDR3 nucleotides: TGTGCCACCAGCAGAGATAGGATGAGGGGGTGGGGGGGGCAAGAGACCCAGTACTTC. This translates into CATSRDRMRGWGGQETQYF. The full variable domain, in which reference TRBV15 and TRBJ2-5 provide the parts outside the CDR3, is DAMVIQNPRYQVTQFGKPVTLSCSQTLNHNVMYWYQQKSSQAPKLLFHYYDKDFNNEADTPDNFQSRRPNTSFCFLDIRSPGLGDTAMYLCATSRDRMRGWGGQETQYFGPGTRLLVL.

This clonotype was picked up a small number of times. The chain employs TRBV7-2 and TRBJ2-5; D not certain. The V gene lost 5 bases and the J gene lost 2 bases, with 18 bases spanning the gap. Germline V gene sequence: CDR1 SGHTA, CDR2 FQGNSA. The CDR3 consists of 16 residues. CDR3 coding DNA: TGTGCCAGCAGCCCAAGCCGACCTACCTCTCAAGAGACCCAGTACTTC. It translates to CASSPSRPTSQETQYF.

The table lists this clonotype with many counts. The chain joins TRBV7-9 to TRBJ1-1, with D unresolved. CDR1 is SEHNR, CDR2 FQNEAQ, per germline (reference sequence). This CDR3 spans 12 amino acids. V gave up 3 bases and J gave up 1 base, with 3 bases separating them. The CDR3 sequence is CASSFQNTEAFF. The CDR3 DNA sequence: TGTGCCAGCAGCTTTCAGAACACTGAAGCTTTCTTT. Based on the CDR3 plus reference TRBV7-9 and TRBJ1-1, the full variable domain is DTGVSQNPRHKITKRGQNVTFRCDPISEHNRLYWYRQTLGQGPEFLTYFQNEAQLEKSRLLSDRFSAERPKGSFSTLEIQRTEQGDSAMYLCASSFQNTEAFFGQGTRLTVV.

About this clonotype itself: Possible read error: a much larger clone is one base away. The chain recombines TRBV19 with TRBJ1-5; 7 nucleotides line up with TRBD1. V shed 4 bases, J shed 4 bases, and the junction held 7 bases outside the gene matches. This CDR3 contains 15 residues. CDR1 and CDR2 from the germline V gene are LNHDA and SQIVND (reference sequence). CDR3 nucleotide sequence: TGTGCCAGTAGTAAAGGGGGCCGGAGGAATCAGCCCCAGCATTTT. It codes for CASSKGGRRNQPQHF.

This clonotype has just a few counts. CDR3 DNA: TGTGCCAGCAGTGGAGGGACCGAGACCGGGGAGCTGTTTTTT. This codes for CASSGGTETGELFF. The gene calls are TRBV6-1 and TRBJ2-2; the D gene could be TRBD1 or TRBD2 (5 bases each). Germline CDR1 MNHNS, CDR2 SASEGT. The CDR3 loop spans 14 amino acids. Between the trimmed V and J ends, which lost 4 bases and 5 bases, there was a span of 11 bases.

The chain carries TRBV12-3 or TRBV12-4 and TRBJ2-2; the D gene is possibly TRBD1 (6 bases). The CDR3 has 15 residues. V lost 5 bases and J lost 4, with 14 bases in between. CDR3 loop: CASSLNTGSTGELFF. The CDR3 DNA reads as TGTGCCAGCAGTCTTAATACAGGGAGCACCGGGGAGCTGTTTTTT.

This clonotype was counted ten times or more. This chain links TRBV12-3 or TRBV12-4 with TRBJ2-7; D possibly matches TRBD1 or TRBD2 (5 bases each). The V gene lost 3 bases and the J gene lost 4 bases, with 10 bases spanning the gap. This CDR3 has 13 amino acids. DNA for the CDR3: TGTGCCAGCAGTTTCGGGACCCCATACGAGCAGTACTTC. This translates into CASSFGTPYEQYF.

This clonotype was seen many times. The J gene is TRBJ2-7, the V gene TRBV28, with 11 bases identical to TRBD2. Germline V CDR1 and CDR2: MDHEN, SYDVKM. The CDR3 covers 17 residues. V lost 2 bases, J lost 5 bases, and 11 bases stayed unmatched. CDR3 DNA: TGTGCCAGCAGTTTACGCTCCGGACTAGCGGGTTTCCACGAGCAGTACTTC. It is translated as CASSLRSGLAGFHEQYF. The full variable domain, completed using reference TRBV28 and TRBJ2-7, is DVKVTQSSRYLVKRTGEKVFLECVQDMDHENMFWYRQDPGLGLRLIYFSYDVKMKEKGDIPEGYSVSREKKERFSLILESASTNQTSMYLCASSLRSGLAGFHEQYFGPGTRLTVT.

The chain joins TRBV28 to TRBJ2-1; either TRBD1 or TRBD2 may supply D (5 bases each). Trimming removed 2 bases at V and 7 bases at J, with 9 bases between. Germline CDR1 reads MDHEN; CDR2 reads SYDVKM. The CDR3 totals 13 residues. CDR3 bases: TGTGCCAGCAGTTTAGGGGGAGAAAATGAGCAGTTCTTC. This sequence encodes CASSLGGENEQFF.

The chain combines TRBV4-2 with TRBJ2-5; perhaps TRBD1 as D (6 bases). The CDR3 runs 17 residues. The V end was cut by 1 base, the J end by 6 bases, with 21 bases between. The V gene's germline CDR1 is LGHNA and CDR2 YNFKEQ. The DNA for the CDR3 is TGTGCCAGCAGCCAAGGGGGGACACAGGGTGTGCGGAAGACCCAGTACTTC. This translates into CASSQGGTQGVRKTQYF.

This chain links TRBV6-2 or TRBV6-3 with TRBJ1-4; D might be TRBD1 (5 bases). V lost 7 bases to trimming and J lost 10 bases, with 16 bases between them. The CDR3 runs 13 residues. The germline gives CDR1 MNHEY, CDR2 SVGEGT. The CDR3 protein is CASIPSGIGKLFF. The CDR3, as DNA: TGTGCCAGCATCCCCTCAGGGATAGGAAAACTGTTTTTT.

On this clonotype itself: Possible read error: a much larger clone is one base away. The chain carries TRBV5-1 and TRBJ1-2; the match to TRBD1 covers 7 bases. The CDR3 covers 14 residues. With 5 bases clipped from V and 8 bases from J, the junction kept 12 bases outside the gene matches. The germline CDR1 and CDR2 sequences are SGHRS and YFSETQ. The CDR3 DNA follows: TGCGCCAGCAGTAACCTTTCCGGGACAGAGGGCTACACCTTC. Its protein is CASSNLSGTEGYTF.

The CDR3 region is CAIARTRGNSPLHF. Written as DNA, the CDR3 is TGTGCCATCGCTAGGACACGGGGTAATTCACCCCTCCACTTT. This chain joins TRBV10-3 and TRBJ1-6; tentative D call: TRBD1 (5 bases). The CDR3 extends over 14 amino acids. The ends were cut back, 8 bases at V and 6 bases at J, with 14 bases in the middle. The germline V gene has CDR1 ENHRY and CDR2 SYGVKD.

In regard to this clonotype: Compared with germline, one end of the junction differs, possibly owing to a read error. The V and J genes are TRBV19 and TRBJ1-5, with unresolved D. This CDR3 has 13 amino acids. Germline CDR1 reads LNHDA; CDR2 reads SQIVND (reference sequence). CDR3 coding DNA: TGTGCCAGTAGTCCGGACTTGTACCAGCCCCAACTTTTT. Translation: CASSPDLYQPQLF.